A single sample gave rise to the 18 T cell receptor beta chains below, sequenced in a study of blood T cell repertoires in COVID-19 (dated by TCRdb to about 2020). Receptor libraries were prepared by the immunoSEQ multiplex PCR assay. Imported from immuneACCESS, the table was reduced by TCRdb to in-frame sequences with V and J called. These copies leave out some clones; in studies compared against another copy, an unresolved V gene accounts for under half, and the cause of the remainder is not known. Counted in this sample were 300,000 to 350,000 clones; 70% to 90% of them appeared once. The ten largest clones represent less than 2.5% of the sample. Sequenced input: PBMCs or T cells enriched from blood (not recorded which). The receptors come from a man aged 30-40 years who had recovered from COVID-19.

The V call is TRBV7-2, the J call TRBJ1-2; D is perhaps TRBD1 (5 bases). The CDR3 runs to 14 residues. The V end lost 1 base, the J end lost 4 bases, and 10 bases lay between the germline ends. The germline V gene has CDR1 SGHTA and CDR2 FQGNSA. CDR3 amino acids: CASSLVQGGYGYTF. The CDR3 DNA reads TGTGCCAGCAGCTTAGTGCAGGGAGGCTATGGCTACACCTTC.

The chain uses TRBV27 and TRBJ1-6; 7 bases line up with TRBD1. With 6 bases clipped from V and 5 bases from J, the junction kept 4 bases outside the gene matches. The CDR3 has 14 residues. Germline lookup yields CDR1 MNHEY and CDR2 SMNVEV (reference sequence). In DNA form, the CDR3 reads TGTGCCAGCAGAGCCCAGGGGGATAATTCACCCCTCCACTTT. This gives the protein CASRAQGDNSPLHF.

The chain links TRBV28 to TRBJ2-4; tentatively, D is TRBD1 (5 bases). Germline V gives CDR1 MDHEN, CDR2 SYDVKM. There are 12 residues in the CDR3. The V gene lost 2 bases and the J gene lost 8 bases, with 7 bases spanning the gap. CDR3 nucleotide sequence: TGTGCCAGCAGTTTAAAGGGGTACATTCAGTACTTC. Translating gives CASSLKGYIQYF.

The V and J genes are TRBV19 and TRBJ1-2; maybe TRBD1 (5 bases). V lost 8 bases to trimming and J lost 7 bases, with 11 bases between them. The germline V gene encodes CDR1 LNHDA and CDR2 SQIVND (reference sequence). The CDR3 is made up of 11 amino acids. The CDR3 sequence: CASSSDTGYTF. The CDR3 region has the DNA TGTGCCAGTTCCTCGGACACTGGCTACACCTTC.

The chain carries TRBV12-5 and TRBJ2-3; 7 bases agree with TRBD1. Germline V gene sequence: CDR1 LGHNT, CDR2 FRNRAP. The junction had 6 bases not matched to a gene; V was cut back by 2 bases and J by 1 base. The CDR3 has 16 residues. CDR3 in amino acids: CASGLSRTGRTDTQYF. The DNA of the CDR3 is TGTGCTAGTGGTTTGTCCCGGACAGGACGCACAGATACGCAGTATTTT.

The CDR3 spells CASSLTGEDGYTF. The CDR3, as DNA: TGTGCCAGCAGCTTAACAGGTGAAGATGGCTACACCTTC. This chain uses TRBV11-3 with TRBJ1-2, with a weak D call TRBD1 (5 bases). V was trimmed by 2 bases and J by 6 bases, leaving 10 bases between them. The germline V gene encodes CDR1 SGHNT and CDR2 YENEEA. This CDR3 has 13 amino acids.

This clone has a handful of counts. As DNA, the CDR3 is TGCGCCAGCAGCTTGGGCCGGACAGGGTTACCCCTCCACTTT. Its translation: CASSLGRTGLPLHF. The J gene is TRBJ1-6, the V gene TRBV5-1; TRBD1 aligns across 8 bases. The CDR3 sequence is 14 residues long. With 0 bases clipped from V and 12 bases from J, the junction kept 5 bases outside the gene matches. Germline V gene sequence: CDR1 SGHRS, CDR2 YFSETQ.

CDR3 region: CASSGSYFQGGELFF. CDR3 DNA sequence: TGTGCCAGCAGCGGTAGCTATTTTCAGGGCGGGGAGCTGTTTTTT. This chain links TRBV11-1 with TRBJ2-2; D possibly corresponds to TRBD1 (5 bases). Looked up from germline, CDR1 is SGHAT and CDR2 is FQDESV (reference sequence). The CDR3 consists of 15 residues. Trimming removed 5 bases from V and 7 bases from J, with 17 bases in between.

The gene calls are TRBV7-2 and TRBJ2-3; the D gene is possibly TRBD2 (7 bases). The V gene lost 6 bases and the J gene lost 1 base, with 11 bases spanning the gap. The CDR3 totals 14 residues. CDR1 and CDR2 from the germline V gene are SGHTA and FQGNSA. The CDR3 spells CASRVGGGTDTQYF. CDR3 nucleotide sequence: TGTGCCAGCAGAGTAGGGGGGGGCACAGATACGCAGTATTTT.

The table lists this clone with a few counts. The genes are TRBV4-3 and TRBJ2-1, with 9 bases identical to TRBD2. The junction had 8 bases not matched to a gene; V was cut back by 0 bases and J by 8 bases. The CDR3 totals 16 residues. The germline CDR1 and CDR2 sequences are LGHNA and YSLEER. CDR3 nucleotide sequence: TGCGCCAGCAGCCAAGATTACGGCGGGGGGGCCCATGAGCAGTTCTTC. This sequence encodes CASSQDYGGGAHEQFF.

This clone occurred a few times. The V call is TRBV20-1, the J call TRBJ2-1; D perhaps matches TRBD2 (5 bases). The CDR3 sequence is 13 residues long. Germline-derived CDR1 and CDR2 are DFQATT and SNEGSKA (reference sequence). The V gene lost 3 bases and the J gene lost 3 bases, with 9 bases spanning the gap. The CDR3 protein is CSASRGGYNEQFF. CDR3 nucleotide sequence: TGCAGTGCTAGTCGGGGTGGCTACAATGAGCAGTTCTTC.

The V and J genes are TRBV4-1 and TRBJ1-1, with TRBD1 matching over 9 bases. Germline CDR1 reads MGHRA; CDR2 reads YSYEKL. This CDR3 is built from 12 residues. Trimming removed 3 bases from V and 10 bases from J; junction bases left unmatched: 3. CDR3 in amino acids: CASSHLQGAAFF. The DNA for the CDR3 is TGCGCCAGCAGCCATTTACAGGGGGCAGCTTTCTTT.

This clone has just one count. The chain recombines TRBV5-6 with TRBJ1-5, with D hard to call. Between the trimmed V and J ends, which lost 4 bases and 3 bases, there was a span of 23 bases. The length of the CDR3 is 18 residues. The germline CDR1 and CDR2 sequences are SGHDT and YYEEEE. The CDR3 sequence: CASSIPLHQLRPNQPQHF. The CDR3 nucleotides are TGTGCCAGCAGCATCCCGTTACACCAACTGCGGCCCAATCAGCCCCAGCATTTT.

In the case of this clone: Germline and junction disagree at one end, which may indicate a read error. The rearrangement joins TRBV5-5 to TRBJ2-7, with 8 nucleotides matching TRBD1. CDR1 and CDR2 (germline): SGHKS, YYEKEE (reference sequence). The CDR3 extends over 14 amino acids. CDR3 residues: CASTLEPGGGEQYF. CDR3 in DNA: TGTGCCAGCACCTTGGAGCCAGGGGGCGGCGAGCAGTACTTC.

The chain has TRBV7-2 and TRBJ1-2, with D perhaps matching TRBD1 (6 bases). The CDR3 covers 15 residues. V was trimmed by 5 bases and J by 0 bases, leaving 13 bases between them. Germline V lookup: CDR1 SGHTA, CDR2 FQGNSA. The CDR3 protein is CASSPQGLANYGYTF. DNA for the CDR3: TGTGCCAGCAGCCCACAGGGCTTAGCTAACTATGGCTACACCTTC. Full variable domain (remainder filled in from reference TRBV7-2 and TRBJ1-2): GAGVSQSPSNKVTEKGKDVELRCDPISGHTALYWYRQSLGQGLEFLIYFQGNSAPDKSGLPSDRFSAERTGGSVSTLTIQRTQQEDSAVYLCASSPQGLANYGYTFGSGTRLTVV.

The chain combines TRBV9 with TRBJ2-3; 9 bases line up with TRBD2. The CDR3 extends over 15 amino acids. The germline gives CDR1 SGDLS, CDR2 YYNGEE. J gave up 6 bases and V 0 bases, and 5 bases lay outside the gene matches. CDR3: CASSVASSGVDTQYF. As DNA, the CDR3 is TGTGCCAGCAGCGTAGCCTCTAGCGGGGTGGATACGCAGTATTTT.

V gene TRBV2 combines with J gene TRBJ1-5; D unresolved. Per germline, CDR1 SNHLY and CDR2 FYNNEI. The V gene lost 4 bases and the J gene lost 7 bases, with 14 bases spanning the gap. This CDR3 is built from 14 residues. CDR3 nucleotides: TGTGCCAGCAGTGGATTCGGCAGCGAACAGCCCCAGCATTTT. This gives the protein CASSGFGSEQPQHF.

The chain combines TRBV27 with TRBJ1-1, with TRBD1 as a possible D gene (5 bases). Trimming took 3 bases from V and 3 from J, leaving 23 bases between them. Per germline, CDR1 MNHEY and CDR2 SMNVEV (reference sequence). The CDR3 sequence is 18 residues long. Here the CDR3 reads CASSFGHGPGDLDTEAFF. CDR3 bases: TGTGCCAGCAGTTTCGGACACGGTCCAGGTGACTTGGACACTGAAGCTTTCTTT.